Listed here are 16 T cell receptor beta chains from one sample, sequenced in a study of T cell responses to AZD1222 COVID-19 vaccine. Only in-frame clones appear in the TCRdb table, and some are missing; sequencing was by immunoSEQ multiplex PCR. The repertoire holds 150,000 to 200,000 clones, with 80% to 95% as singletons. The specimen was peripheral blood, collected on day 0 of AZD1222 vaccination. Every receptor here comes from an adult in good health.

V and J are TRBV5-5 and TRBJ1-4; TRBD1 agrees at 7 bases. CDR1 is SGHKS and CDR2 is YYEKEE in the germline V gene (reference sequence). CDR3 length: 14 residues. V dropped 5 bases and J dropped 3; count of bases not matched to a gene: 4. As DNA, the CDR3 is TGTGCCAGCAGTAGGGGACAGCCTAATGAAAAACTGTTTTTT. As protein: CASSRGQPNEKLFF.

This clone is a singleton in its sample. The rearrangement uses TRBV14 and TRBJ2-5; D is possibly TRBD1 (5 bases). The CDR3 consists of 13 residues. The V end was cut by 8 bases, the J end by 5 bases, with 15 bases between. Germline CDR1 reads SGHDN; CDR2 reads FVKESK. DNA for the CDR3: TGTGCCAGCGGGGCCAGGGTCCACGAGACCCAGTACTTC. It translates to CASGARVHETQYF.

The rearrangement links TRBV2 to TRBJ1-5; 7 bases are a match to TRBD1. After removal of 8 bases from V and 2 bases from J, the junction contained 6 bases not matched to a gene. The CDR3 is 14 amino acids. Per the germline V gene, CDR1 is SNHLY and CDR2 is FYNNEI. The CDR3 protein is CASEPGGGNQPQHF. The DNA for the CDR3 is TGTGCCAGCGAACCAGGGGGAGGCAATCAGCCCCAGCATTTT.

The V and J genes are TRBV5-4 and TRBJ2-7; 9 bases agree with TRBD1. CDR1 and CDR2 (germline): SGHNT, YYREEE (reference sequence). J was trimmed by 6 bases and V by 0 bases; bases with no gene match: 4. The CDR3 spans 14 residues. DNA of the CDR3: TGTGCCAGCAGCTTGGCCGGGACAGGGCGCGAGCAGTACTTC. It is translated as CASSLAGTGREQYF.

This clone was counted a single time. V and J are TRBV30 and TRBJ1-1; D is unclear. Germline V CDR1 and CDR2: GTSNPN, SVGIG (reference sequence). Trimming left V 4 bases short and J 5 bases short, with 20 bases between. This CDR3 is 15 amino acids long. The CDR3 DNA sequence: TGTGCCTGGATTCTCGGACGCCCGGGCAGGACTGAAGCTTTCTTT. Its protein product is CAWILGRPGRTEAFF.

The chain has TRBV30 and TRBJ2-1, with 7 bases fitting TRBD2. V lost 2 bases, J lost 15 bases, and 10 bases stayed unmatched. CDR1 and CDR2 from the germline V gene are GTSNPN and SVGIG (reference sequence). The CDR3 covers 12 residues. The CDR3 DNA sequence: TGTGCCTGGAGTAGCGAGGCGGGAGCTGTGTTCTTC. Protein sequence: CAWSSEAGAVFF.

The rearrangement links TRBV7-3 to TRBJ1-1, with a weak D call TRBD1 (6 bases). Germline values: CDR1 SGHTA, CDR2 FQGTGA. Trimming left V 5 bases short and J 5 bases short, with 12 bases between. The CDR3 has 13 residues. The DNA of the CDR3 is TGTGCCAGCAGCGAAGGGGGATGGACTGAAGCTTTCTTT. Translation: CASSEGGWTEAFF.

The rearrangement links TRBV11-2 to TRBJ2-7; the match to TRBD1 covers 9 bases. The CDR3 extends over 16 amino acids. The germline CDR1 and CDR2 sequences are SGHAT and FQNNGV. V was clipped by 2 bases and J by 0 bases; unmatched bases: 5. DNA for the CDR3: TGTGCCAGCAGCTTAAGGGACAGGGAGAGCTCCTACGAGCAGTACTTC. Protein: CASSLRDRESSYEQYF.

V usage is TRBV28 and J usage is TRBJ1-5; the match to TRBD1 covers 8 bases. Germline CDR1 and CDR2: MDHEN and SYDVKM. V trimming: 8 bases; J trimming: 7 bases; junction bases outside the gene matches: 7. CDR3 length: 13 amino acids. Here the CDR3 DNA reads TGTGCCAGCGAGGACAGGGTGGAGCAGCCCCAGCATTTT. Encoded protein: CASEDRVEQPQHF.

This chain uses TRBV7-2 with TRBJ1-3; 10 positions match TRBD1. Per the germline V gene, CDR1 is SGHTA and CDR2 is FQGNSA. J gave up 2 bases and V 6 bases, and 7 bases lay outside the gene matches. This CDR3 is 16 amino acids long. Here the CDR3 reads CASSSAGTGAGNTIYF. The CDR3 DNA reads as TGTGCCAGCAGTTCAGCGGGGACAGGGGCTGGAAACACCATATATTTT.

The chain joins TRBV9 to TRBJ2-2, with 11 positions matching TRBD2. This CDR3 has 19 residues. In germline, CDR1 is SGDLS, CDR2 YYNGEE. The junction had 11 bases not matched to a gene; V was cut back by 3 bases and J by 1 base. The CDR3 sequence: CASSDLGQGTSGNTGELFF. CDR3 sequence (DNA): TGTGCCAGCAGCGACCTTGGGCAGGGGACTAGCGGGAACACCGGGGAGCTGTTTTTT.

This sequence joins TRBV11-2 and TRBJ2-7; 11 positions match TRBD2. Trimming at V came to 6 bases and at J to 5 bases, leaving 12 bases not matched to a gene. Germline V gives CDR1 SGHAT, CDR2 FQNNGV. This CDR3 is built from 16 residues. CDR3 nucleotide sequence: TGTGCCAGCAGAGGACTAGCGGGCCTTACCGCCCACGAGCAGTACTTC. It specifies CASRGLAGLTAHEQYF.

The chain employs TRBV7-9 and TRBJ1-2, with TRBD1 identical over 9 bases. The CDR3 is made up of 15 amino acids. V lost 3 bases, J lost 4 bases, and 6 bases stayed unmatched. Germline CDR1 and CDR2: SEHNR and FQNEAQ (reference sequence). The CDR3 spells CASSFGTGLIYGYTF. CDR3 in DNA: TGTGCCAGCAGCTTCGGGACAGGGCTCATCTATGGCTACACCTTC.

The chain couples TRBV5-1 to TRBJ1-1; tentative D call: TRBD1 (5 bases). Between the trimmed V and J ends, which lost 7 bases and 5 bases, there was a span of 12 bases. The CDR3 covers 12 residues. Germline CDR1 reads SGHRS; CDR2 reads YFSETQ. As DNA, the CDR3 is TGCGCCAGCGGTCGGGGGGGAACTGAAGCTTTCTTT. Encoded protein: CASGRGGTEAFF. Variable domain in full (rest from reference TRBV5-1 and TRBJ1-1): KAGVTQTPRYLIKTRGQQVTLSCSPISGHRSVSWYQQTPGQGLQFLFEYFSETQRNKGNFPGRFSGRQFSNSRSEMNVSTLELGDSALYLCASGRGGTEAFFGQGTRLTVV.

The V gene is TRBV4-3, the J gene TRBJ1-5; 7 positions match TRBD1. J lost 7 bases, V lost 0 bases, and 3 bases had no gene match. Germline CDR1 is LGHNA and CDR2 is YSLEER. The CDR3 has 14 residues. CDR3: CASSQDRQGQPQHF. The CDR3, as DNA: TGCGCCAGCAGCCAAGATAGACAGGGCCAGCCCCAGCATTTT.

The chain uses TRBV4-2 and TRBJ2-5; TRBD2 agrees at 8 bases. Germline lookup yields CDR1 LGHNA and CDR2 YNFKEQ. The CDR3 runs 14 residues. The V gene end was trimmed by 2 bases and the J gene end by 5 bases; junction bases not matched to a gene: 4. CDR3 sequence reads: CASSQPGGQETQYF. CDR3 DNA: TGTGCCAGCAGCCAACCGGGGGGGCAGGAGACCCAGTACTTC.